This T cell receptor (beta chain) stems from a study of T cell repertoires in cytomegalovirus infection. This clonotype has more than one count but fewer than ten. V was trimmed by 1 base and J by 6 bases, leaving 6 bases between them. The CDR3 consists of 12 residues. Germline values: CDR1 LNHNV, CDR2 YYDKDF (reference sequence). TCRdb independently ran MiXCR on the reads; one entry per CDR3 protein. The repertoire holds about 490,000 distinct CDR3 sequences, with approximately 26% as singletons. The origin of this receptor is a human donor in good health (CMV status not recorded). Some clones in this sample may be carry-over from other donors' samples. Sequencing input: PBMCs. The genes are TRBV15 and TRBJ1-2; D unresolved. The CDR3 loop reads CATSRVGDGYTF. CDR3 nucleotides: TGTGCCACCAGCAGAGTGGGAGATGGCTACACCTTC.